The clone carrying this T cell receptor (beta chain) has at least ten counts. Its antigen remains unknown. The data are from a study of T cells after yellow fever vaccination. On the study more broadly: Libraries from low-cell-number fractions were prepared with the SMART-Seq v4 Ultra Low Input RNA kit.

They built TCR cDNA with 5'RACE template switching, a step that put in a universal primer site and UMIs. TCRdb re-called the 5' RACE reads through MiXCR, storing one row per CDR3 protein. The sample yields 200,000 to 300,000 distinct CDR3 sequences, 6.5% to 8.5% seen once. Whole-study findings and limits: Post-booster repertoires contained most primary-vaccination clones again (roughly 97% CD4, 88% CD8). Weaker, the secondary response peaked sooner, at day 5 versus 15.

This CDR3 has 15 residues. The receptor's source is a man aged 25 to 40 who received the YFV17D yellow fever vaccine. This chain joins TRBV21-1 and TRBJ2-7; the table's D gene call, TRBD2, was not cross checked with the DNA. TRBV21-1 is a pseudogene. Specimen: CD4+ T cells sorted from PBMCs, collected 15 days after the yellow fever booster vaccination. In DNA, the CDR3 is TGTGCCAGCACCCCCCTAGCGGGGTTCGGCTACGAGCAGTACTTC. This translates into CASTPLAGFGYEQYF.